This T cell receptor beta chain was sequenced during a study of cytomegalovirus exposure and HLA in healthy donors. This clone was recorded only once. As yet, its antigen is unknown. The study ran its PCR with 60 Vbeta and 13 Jbeta primers. Sequenced by immunoSEQ multiplex PCR; TCRdb stores in-frame clones only, minus some. Of a few hundred thousand clones detected, 85% to 95% appear once; the ten largest clones hold roughly 1.6%. In nominal health when sampled, donors likely had unrecorded immune exposures nonetheless. The CDR3 sequence is 15 residues long. V shed 3 bases and J shed 1 base, with 10 bases lying between them. Germline-derived CDR1 and CDR2 are MDHEN and SYDVKM. Study-level points and caveats: A classifier reportedly called cytomegalovirus status with high sensitivity and specificity.

The sequenced sample was PBMCs. This clonotype was sampled from a girl aged 2 to 10 in good health and CMV-seronegative. The chain combines TRBV28 with TRBJ1-5, with D perhaps TRBD1 (5 bases). The CDR3 DNA reads as TGTGCCAGCAGTTTGTTGCGGGGCAGCAATCAGCCCCAGCATTTT. Translated, it gives CASSLLRGSNQPQHF.